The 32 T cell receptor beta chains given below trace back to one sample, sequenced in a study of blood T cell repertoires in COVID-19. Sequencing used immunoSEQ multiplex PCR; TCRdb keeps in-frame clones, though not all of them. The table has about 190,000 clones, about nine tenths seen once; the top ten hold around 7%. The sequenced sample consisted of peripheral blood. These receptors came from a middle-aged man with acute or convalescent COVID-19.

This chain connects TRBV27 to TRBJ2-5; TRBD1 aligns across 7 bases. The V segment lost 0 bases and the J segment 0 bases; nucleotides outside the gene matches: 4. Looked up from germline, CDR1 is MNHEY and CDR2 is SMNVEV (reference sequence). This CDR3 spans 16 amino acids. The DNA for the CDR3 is TGTGCCAGCAGTTTATCCAACAGGGGTAACCAAGAGACCCAGTACTTC. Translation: CASSLSNRGNQETQYF.

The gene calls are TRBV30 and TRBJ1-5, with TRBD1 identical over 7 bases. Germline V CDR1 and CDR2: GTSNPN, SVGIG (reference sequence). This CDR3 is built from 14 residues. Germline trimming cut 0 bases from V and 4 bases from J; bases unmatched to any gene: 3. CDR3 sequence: CAWSVSGGNQPQHF. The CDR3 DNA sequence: TGTGCCTGGAGTGTATCAGGGGGTAATCAGCCCCAGCATTTT.

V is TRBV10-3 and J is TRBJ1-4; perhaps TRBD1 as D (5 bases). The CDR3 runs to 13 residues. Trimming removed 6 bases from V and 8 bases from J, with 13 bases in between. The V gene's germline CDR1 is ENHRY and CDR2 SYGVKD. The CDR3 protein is CAISQGVGEKLFF. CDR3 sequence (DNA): TGTGCCATCAGCCAGGGTGTAGGCGAAAAACTGTTTTTT.

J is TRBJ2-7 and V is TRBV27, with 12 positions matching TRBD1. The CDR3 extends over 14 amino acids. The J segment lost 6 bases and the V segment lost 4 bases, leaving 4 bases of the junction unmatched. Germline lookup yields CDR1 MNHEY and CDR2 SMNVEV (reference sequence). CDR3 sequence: CASSSRDRGLEQYF. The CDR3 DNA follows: TGTGCCAGCAGTTCCCGGGACAGGGGGCTCGAGCAGTACTTC.

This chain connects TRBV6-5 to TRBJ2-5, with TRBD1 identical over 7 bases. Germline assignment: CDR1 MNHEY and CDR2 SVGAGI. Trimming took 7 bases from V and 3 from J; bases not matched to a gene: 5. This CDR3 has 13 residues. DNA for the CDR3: TGTGCCAGCAACGGACAGGACGAAGAGACCCAGTACTTC. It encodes CASNGQDEETQYF.

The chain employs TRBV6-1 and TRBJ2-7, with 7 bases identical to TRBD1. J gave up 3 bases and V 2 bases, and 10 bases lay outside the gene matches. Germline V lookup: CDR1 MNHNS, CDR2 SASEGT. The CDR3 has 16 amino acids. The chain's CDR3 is CASSESWWDSSYEQYF. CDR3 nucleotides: TGTGCCAGCAGTGAATCTTGGTGGGACAGCAGCTACGAGCAGTACTTC.

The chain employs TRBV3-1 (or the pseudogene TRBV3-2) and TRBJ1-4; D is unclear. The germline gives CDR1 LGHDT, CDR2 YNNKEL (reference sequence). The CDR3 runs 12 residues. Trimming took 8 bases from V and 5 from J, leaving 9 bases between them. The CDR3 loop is CASRENNEKLFF. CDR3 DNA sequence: TGTGCCAGCCGAGAAAACAATGAAAAACTGTTTTTT.

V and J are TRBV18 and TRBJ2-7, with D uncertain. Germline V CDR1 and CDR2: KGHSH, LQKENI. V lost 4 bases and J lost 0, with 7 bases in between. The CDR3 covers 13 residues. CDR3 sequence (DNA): TGTGCCAGCTCACTCCCGGGCTCCTACGAGCAGTACTTC. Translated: CASSLPGSYEQYF.

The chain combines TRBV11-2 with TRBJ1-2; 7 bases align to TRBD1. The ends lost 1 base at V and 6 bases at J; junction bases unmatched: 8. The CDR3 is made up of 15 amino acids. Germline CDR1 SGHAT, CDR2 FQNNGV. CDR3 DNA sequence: TGTGCCAGCAGCTTAGGGGTAGGGGGCTTCGATGGCTACACCTTC. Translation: CASSLGVGGFDGYTF.

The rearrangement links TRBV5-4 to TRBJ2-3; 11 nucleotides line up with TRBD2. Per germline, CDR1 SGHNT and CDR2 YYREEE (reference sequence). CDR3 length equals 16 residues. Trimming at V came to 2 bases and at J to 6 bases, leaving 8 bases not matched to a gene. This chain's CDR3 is CASSLPLAGGRDTQYF. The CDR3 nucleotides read TGTGCCAGCAGCTTACCCCTAGCGGGGGGAAGGGATACGCAGTATTTT.

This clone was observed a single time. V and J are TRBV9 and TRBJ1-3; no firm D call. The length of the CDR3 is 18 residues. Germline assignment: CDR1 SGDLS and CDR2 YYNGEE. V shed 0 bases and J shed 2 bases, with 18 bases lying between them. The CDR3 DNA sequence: TGTGCCAGCAGCGTAGAGAGGGTCAGATTACCAGCTGGAAACACCATATATTTT. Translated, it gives CASSVERVRLPAGNTIYF.

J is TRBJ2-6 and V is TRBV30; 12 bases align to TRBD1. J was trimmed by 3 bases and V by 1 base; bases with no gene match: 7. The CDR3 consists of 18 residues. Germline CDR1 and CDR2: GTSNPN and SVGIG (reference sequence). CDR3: CAWSDGDRGRFGANVLTF. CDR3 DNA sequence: TGTGCCTGGAGTGATGGGGACAGGGGGCGCTTTGGGGCCAACGTCCTGACTTTC.

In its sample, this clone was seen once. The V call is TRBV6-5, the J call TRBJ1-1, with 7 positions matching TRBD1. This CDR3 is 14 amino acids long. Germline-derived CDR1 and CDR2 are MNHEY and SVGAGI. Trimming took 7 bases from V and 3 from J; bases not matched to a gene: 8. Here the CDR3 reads CASITQGKDTEAFF. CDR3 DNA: TGTGCCAGCATCACACAGGGGAAAGACACTGAAGCTTTCTTT.

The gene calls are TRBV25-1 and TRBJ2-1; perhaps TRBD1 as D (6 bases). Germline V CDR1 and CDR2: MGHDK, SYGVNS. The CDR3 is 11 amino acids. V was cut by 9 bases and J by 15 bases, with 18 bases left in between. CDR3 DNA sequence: TGTGCCAGTCGTTCCCGGGACACCGTGTTCTTC. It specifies CASRSRDTVFF.

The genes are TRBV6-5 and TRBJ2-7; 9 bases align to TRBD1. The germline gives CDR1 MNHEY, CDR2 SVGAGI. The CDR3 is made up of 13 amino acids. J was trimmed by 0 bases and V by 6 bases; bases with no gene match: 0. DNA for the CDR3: TGTGCCAGCAGACAGGGGGCCTCCTACGAGCAGTACTTC. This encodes CASRQGASYEQYF.

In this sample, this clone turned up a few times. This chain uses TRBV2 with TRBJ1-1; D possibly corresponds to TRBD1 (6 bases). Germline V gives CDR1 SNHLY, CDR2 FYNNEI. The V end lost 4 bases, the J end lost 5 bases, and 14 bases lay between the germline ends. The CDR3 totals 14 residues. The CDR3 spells CASSVGGWVTEAFF. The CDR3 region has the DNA TGTGCCAGCAGTGTAGGGGGTTGGGTGACTGAAGCTTTCTTT.

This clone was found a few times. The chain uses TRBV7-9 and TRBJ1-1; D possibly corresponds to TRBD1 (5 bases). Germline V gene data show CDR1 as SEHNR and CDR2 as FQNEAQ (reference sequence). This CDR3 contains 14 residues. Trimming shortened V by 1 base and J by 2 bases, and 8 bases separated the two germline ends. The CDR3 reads CASSLGQPNTEAFF. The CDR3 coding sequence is TGTGCCAGCAGCTTAGGACAGCCAAACACTGAAGCTTTCTTT.

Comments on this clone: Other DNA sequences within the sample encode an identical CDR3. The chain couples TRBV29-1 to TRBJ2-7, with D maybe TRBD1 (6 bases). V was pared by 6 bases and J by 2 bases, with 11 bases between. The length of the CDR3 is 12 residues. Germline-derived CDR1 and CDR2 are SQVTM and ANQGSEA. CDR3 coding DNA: TGCAGCGTAGGACAGTCCGCCTACGAGCAGTACTTC. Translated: CSVGQSAYEQYF.

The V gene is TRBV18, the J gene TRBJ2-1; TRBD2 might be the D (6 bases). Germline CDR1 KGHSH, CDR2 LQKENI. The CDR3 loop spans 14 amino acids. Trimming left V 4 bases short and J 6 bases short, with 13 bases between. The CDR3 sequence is CASSLGRGSNEQFF. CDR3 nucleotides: TGTGCCAGCTCACTCGGTCGGGGGTCCAATGAGCAGTTCTTC.

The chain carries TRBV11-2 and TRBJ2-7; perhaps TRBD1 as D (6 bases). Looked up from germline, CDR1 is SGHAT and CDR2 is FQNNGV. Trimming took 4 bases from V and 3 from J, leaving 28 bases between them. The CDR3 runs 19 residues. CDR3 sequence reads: CASSSTLSSPGHPRYEQYF. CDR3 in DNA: TGTGCCAGCAGCTCTACACTTTCATCTCCGGGACATCCCCGCTACGAGCAGTACTTC.

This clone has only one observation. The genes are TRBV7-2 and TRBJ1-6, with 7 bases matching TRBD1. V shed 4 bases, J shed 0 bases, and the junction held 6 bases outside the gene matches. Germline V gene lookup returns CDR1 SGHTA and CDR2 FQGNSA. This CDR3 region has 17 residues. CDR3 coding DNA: TGTGCCAGCAGCTCGCGACAGGGCAGCTCCTATAATTCACCCCTCCACTTT. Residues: CASSSRQGSSYNSPLHF.

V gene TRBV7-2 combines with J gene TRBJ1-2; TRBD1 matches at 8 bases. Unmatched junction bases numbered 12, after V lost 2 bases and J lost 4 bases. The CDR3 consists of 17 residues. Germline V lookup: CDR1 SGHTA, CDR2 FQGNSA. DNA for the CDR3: TGTGCCAGCAGCTTATTTCCACCGGGGCAGGGGGCCTATGGCTACACCTTC. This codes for CASSLFPPGQGAYGYTF.

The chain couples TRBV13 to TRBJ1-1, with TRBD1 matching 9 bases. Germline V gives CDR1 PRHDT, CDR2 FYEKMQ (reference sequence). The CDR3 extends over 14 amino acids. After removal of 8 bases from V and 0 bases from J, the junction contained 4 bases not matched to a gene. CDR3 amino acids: CASWDREVNTEAFF. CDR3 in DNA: TGTGCCAGCTGGGACAGGGAGGTGAACACTGAAGCTTTCTTT.

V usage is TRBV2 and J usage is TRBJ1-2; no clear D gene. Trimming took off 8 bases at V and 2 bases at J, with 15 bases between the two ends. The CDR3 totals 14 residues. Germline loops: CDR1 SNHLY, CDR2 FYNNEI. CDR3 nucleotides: TGTGCCAGCCTCCTAAGTCCCTCCAACTATGGCTACACCTTC. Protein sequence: CASLLSPSNYGYTF. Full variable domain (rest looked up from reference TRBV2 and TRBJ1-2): EPEVTQTPSHQVTQMGQEVILRCVPISNHLYFYWYRQILGQKVEFLVSFYNNEISEKSEIFDDQFSVERPDGSNFTLKIRSTKLEDSAMYFCASLLSPSNYGYTFGSGTRLTVV.

As DNA, the CDR3 is TGTGCCAGCAGCTTGGAGTCCCGAGAGGGGGCCGAGACCCAGTACTTC. Translated, it gives CASSLESREGAETQYF. V usage is TRBV5-6 and J usage is TRBJ2-5, with 7 nucleotides matching TRBD1. Per germline, CDR1 SGHDT and CDR2 YYEEEE. Trimming cost V 0 bases and J 5 bases; bases outside gene matches: 10. The CDR3 is 16 amino acids.

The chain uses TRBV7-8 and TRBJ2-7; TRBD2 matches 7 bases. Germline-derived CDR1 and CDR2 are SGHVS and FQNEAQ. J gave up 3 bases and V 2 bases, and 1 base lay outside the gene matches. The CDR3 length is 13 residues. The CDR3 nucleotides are TGTGCCAGCAGCTTATGGGAGGGCTACGAGCAGTACTTC. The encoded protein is CASSLWEGYEQYF.

Written as DNA, the CDR3 is TGCGCCAGCAGCTTGCTGCGGGGGGCCTTTTCCGGGGAGCTGTTTTTT. It is translated as CASSLLRGAFSGELFF. This sequence joins TRBV5-1 and TRBJ2-2, with 8 bases aligning to TRBD2. The CDR3 has 16 residues. From germline, CDR1 is SGHRS and CDR2 YFSETQ. V was clipped by 1 base and J by 6 bases; unmatched bases: 8. Supplemented by reference TRBV5-1 and TRBJ2-2, the full variable domain reads KAGVTQTPRYLIKTRGQQVTLSCSPISGHRSVSWYQQTPGQGLQFLFEYFSETQRNKGNFPGRFSGRQFSNSRSEMNVSTLELGDSALYLCASSLLRGAFSGELFFGEGSRLTVL.

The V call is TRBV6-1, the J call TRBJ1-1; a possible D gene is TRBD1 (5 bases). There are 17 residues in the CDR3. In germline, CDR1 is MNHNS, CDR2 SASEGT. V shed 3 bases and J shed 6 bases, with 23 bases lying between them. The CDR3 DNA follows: TGTGCCAGCAGTGAGCAGGGTAATCGAATTGGTGGCGCTGAAGCTTTCTTT. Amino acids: CASSEQGNRIGGAEAFF.

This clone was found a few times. CDR3 nucleotides: TGTGCCAGCAGGGATCGGACAGGGAGTGAAAAACTGTTTTTT. It translates to CASRDRTGSEKLFF. The rearrangement uses TRBV2 and TRBJ1-4, with TRBD1 matching 8 bases. CDR1 is SNHLY, CDR2 FYNNEI, per germline. The CDR3 has 14 residues. With 6 bases clipped from V and 7 bases from J, the junction kept 7 bases outside the gene matches.

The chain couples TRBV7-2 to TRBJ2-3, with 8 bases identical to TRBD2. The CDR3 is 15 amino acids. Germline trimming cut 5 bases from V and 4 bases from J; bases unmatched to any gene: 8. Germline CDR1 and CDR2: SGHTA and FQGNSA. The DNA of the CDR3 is TGTGCCAGCAGCCCAGCGGGGGAGAGGCCAGATACGCAGTATTTT. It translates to CASSPAGERPDTQYF. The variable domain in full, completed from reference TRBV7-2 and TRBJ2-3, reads GAGVSQSPSNKVTEKGKDVELRCDPISGHTALYWYRQSLGQGLEFLIYFQGNSAPDKSGLPSDRFSAERTGGSVSTLTIQRTQQEDSAVYLCASSPAGERPDTQYFGPGTRLTVL.

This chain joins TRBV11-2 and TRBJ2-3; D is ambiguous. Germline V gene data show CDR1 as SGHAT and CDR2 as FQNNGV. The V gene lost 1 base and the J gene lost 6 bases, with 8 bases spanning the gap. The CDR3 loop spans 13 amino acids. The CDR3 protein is CASSLGLGDTQYF. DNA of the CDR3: TGTGCCAGCAGCTTAGGGCTAGGTGATACGCAGTATTTT.

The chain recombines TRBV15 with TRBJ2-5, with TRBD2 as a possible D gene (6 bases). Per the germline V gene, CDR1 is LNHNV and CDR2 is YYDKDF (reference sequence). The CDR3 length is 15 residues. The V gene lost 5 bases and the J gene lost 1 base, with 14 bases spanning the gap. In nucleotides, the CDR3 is TGTGCCACCAGCCCCGGACGGGAGCTCCAAGAGACCCAGTACTTC. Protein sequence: CATSPGRELQETQYF.